The 25 T cell receptor beta chains reported below all come from one sample, sequenced in a study of T cell changes during pregnancy in multiple sclerosis (dated by TCRdb to between 2018 and 2020). Library prep was done by the immunoSEQ multiplex PCR assay. What TCRdb holds here is the immuneACCESS table cut down to in-frame rearrangements. Part of the clones is not present; checked against another copy, under half of the missing clones reflect an unresolved V gene, and the others are unexplained. The sample data list approximately 60,000 clones, and around 93% of these were observed just once. Roughly 3.1% of the sample is held by the ten biggest clonotypes. Sequenced here: CD8+ T cells from peripheral blood mononuclear cells, sampled in the second trimester of pregnancy. The receptors come from a female donor with multiple sclerosis, enrolled in a pregnancy study.

This rearrangement joins TRBV27 to TRBJ2-2; D might be TRBD2 (6 bases). Germline V gene sequence: CDR1 MNHEY, CDR2 SMNVEV (reference sequence). Between the trimmed V and J ends, which lost 8 bases and 3 bases, there was a span of 10 bases. The CDR3 is 13 residues long. Written as DNA, the CDR3 is TGTGCCAGCCGGCGGGACTACACCGGGGAGCTGTTTTTT. Encoded protein: CASRRDYTGELFF.

A note on this clone: The sample has other DNA sequences that encode this CDR3 too. J is TRBJ2-7 and V is TRBV27; 8 nucleotides line up with TRBD1. In germline, CDR1 is MNHEY, CDR2 SMNVEV (reference sequence). CDR3 length equals 13 residues. The trim removed 2 bases at V and 3 bases at J, leaving 0 bases unmatched. Written as DNA, the CDR3 is TGTGCCAGCAGTTTAGACAGGGGCTACGAGCAGTACTTC. This codes for CASSLDRGYEQYF.

The chain recombines TRBV6-4 with TRBJ2-1; TRBD1 matches 7 bases. This CDR3 region has 13 residues. V shed 2 bases and J 5 bases; nucleotides not matched to a gene: 0. Germline assignment: CDR1 MRHNA and CDR2 SNTAGT. The CDR3 sequence is CASSDRGHNEQFF. The CDR3 region has the DNA TGTGCCAGCAGTGACAGGGGGCACAATGAGCAGTTCTTC.

The genes are TRBV5-1 and TRBJ1-2; 8 bases map to TRBD1. J lost 8 bases, V lost 4 bases, and 4 bases had no gene match. Germline V gene lookup returns CDR1 SGHRS and CDR2 YFSETQ. The CDR3 extends over 12 amino acids. CDR3 coding DNA: TGCGCCAGCAGCCCAGGGGGCGAGGGCTACACCTTC. Its translation is CASSPGGEGYTF.

V is TRBV27 and J is TRBJ2-7, with TRBD1 matching 7 bases. V was clipped by 1 base and J by 2 bases; unmatched bases: 2. The CDR3 is 14 residues long. Germline V gene sequence: CDR1 MNHEY, CDR2 SMNVEV (reference sequence). CDR3 nucleotide sequence: TGTGCCAGCAGTTTATACAGGGGTCCCTACGAGCAGTACTTC. Translated: CASSLYRGPYEQYF.

The chain has TRBV27 and TRBJ1-1; perhaps TRBD1 as D (5 bases). V lost 2 bases and J 1 base, leaving 11 bases between the germline ends. Per germline, CDR1 MNHEY and CDR2 SMNVEV (reference sequence). This CDR3 has 15 amino acids. The CDR3 coding sequence is TGTGCCAGCAGTTTAGGTGGGGCCCCGAACACTGAAGCTTTCTTT. This encodes CASSLGGAPNTEAFF.

The CDR3 nucleotides are TGCGCCAGCAGAATGACAGGGCGTGGGGCCAACGTCCTGACTTTC. This translates into CASRMTGRGANVLTF. The V call is TRBV10-1, the J call TRBJ2-6, with 7 bases lining up with TRBD1. The V gene's germline CDR1 is WNHNN and CDR2 SYGVQD (reference sequence). This CDR3 has 15 amino acids. Losses at the gene ends were 6 bases for V and 3 bases for J; bases not matched to a gene: 5.

The chain recombines TRBV5-6 with TRBJ1-1, with TRBD1 as a possible D gene (5 bases). Deletions cut 0 bases from V and 4 bases from J, with 10 bases between. In germline, CDR1 is SGHDT, CDR2 YYEEEE. The CDR3 is 14 amino acids. CDR3 nucleotide sequence: TGTGCCAGCAGCTTGGAGGGGAGGGGCACTGAAGCTTTCTTT. This encodes CASSLEGRGTEAFF.

The rearrangement links TRBV6-1 to TRBJ2-1; a possible D gene is TRBD2 (6 bases). CDR1 is MNHNS and CDR2 is SASEGT in the germline V gene. This CDR3 contains 14 residues. Trimming stripped 3 bases from V and 3 bases from J, with 9 bases between. CDR3 DNA: TGTGCCAGCAGTGAGCTAGCGCGCTACAATGAGCAGTTCTTC. It translates to CASSELARYNEQFF.

V gene TRBV28 combines with J gene TRBJ2-7; D is ambiguous. Trimming cost V 4 bases and J 4 bases, with 17 bases left between them. Germline values: CDR1 MDHEN, CDR2 SYDVKM. This CDR3 spans 15 amino acids. CDR3 loop: CASSSPDIQVYEQYF. CDR3 sequence (DNA): TGTGCCAGCAGTTCCCCAGACATTCAGGTATACGAGCAGTACTTC.

As for this clone: Other DNA sequences in the sample encode the same CDR3. The CDR3 nucleotides are TGTGCCAGCAGCCCGACGGGGAACACTGAAGCTTTCTTT. Residues: CASSPTGNTEAFF. The V call is TRBV27, the J call TRBJ1-1; the D is unclear. The CDR3 runs 13 residues. Trimming removed 6 bases from V and 1 base from J, with 9 bases in between. Per germline, CDR1 MNHEY and CDR2 SMNVEV (reference sequence).

The gene calls are TRBV6-1 and TRBJ2-5; 8 bases line up with TRBD2. Trimming took 4 bases from V and 4 from J; bases not matched to a gene: 11. The CDR3 spans 16 residues. Germline CDR1 reads MNHNS; CDR2 reads SASEGT. The CDR3 sequence: CASSGFSGAPRETQYF. The CDR3 DNA reads TGTGCCAGCAGTGGCTTTAGCGGGGCCCCTCGAGAGACCCAGTACTTC.

In DNA form, the CDR3 reads TGCACCAGCAGCCCCATGACTAGCCCACCCAATGAGCAGTTCTTC. It yields the protein CTSSPMTSPPNEQFF. This chain connects TRBV1 to TRBJ2-1; the table's D call of TRBD2 was not tested on the DNA. TRBV1 is classified as a pseudogene. The CDR3 length is 15 residues.

This rearrangement joins TRBV5-5 to TRBJ2-2; D unclear. The germline CDR1 and CDR2 sequences are SGHKS and YYEKEE (reference sequence). Trimming pared 4 bases from V and 0 bases from J, leaving 13 bases between. The CDR3 sequence is 16 residues long. The CDR3 loop reads CASSLRHSANTGELFF. DNA for the CDR3: TGTGCCAGCAGCCTAAGACATTCCGCGAACACCGGGGAGCTGTTTTTT.

The V and J genes are TRBV19 and TRBJ2-1; TRBD1 aligns across 7 bases. Germline V lookup: CDR1 LNHDA, CDR2 SQIVND (reference sequence). V was clipped by 5 bases and J by 7 bases; unmatched bases: 11. This CDR3 has 15 amino acids. CDR3 protein: CASSADEGARNEQFF. CDR3 DNA sequence: TGTGCCAGTAGTGCGGACGAGGGGGCGCGGAATGAGCAGTTCTTC.

The V call is TRBV30, the J call TRBJ2-3, with a possible D match to TRBD2 (6 bases). The CDR3 covers 14 residues. V gave up 5 bases and J gave up 1 base, with 13 bases separating them. Germline V gene lookup returns CDR1 GTSNPN and CDR2 SVGIG (reference sequence). For the CDR3, the DNA is TGTGCCTGGGCGCCGGGGGTGGGCACAGATACGCAGTATTTT. This translates into CAWAPGVGTDTQYF.

This CDR3 reads CASSSGGLGDYEQYF. DNA for the CDR3: TGTGCCAGCAGTTCTGGGGGACTGGGGGACTACGAGCAGTACTTC. The genes are TRBV27 and TRBJ2-7, with D perhaps matching TRBD2 (6 bases). CDR3 length: 15 amino acids. The V end was cut by 4 bases, the J end by 3 bases, with 16 bases between. Germline loops: CDR1 MNHEY, CDR2 SMNVEV (reference sequence).

This clone occurred once. The gene calls are TRBV9 and TRBJ2-1, with 10 bases fitting TRBD1. CDR3 length: 14 residues. V lost 4 bases, J lost 6 bases, and 4 bases stayed unmatched. The germline V gene has CDR1 SGDLS and CDR2 YYNGEE. CDR3 sequence reads: CASSPRTGGNEQFF. The CDR3 coding sequence is TGTGCCAGCAGCCCCCGGACAGGGGGCAATGAGCAGTTCTTC.

The V and J genes are TRBV7-2 and TRBJ1-4; weak D call: TRBD1 (5 bases). Germline CDR1 reads SGHTA; CDR2 reads FQGNSA. This CDR3 is built from 16 residues. The ends were cut back, 1 base at V and 3 bases at J, with 12 bases in the middle. The CDR3 sequence is CASSLDPGMANEKLFF. The DNA for the CDR3 is TGTGCCAGCAGCTTAGACCCAGGGATGGCTAATGAAAAACTGTTTTTT.

The gene calls are TRBV2 and TRBJ2-7; 7 positions agree with TRBD2. Germline assignment: CDR1 SNHLY and CDR2 FYNNEI. CDR3 length: 16 amino acids. V shed 0 bases, J shed 0 bases, and the junction held 5 bases outside the gene matches. CDR3: CASSEALLAASYEQYF. As DNA, the CDR3 is TGTGCCAGCAGTGAAGCTCTTCTAGCGGCCTCCTACGAGCAGTACTTC.

The chain couples TRBV4-1 to TRBJ1-2; D perhaps matches TRBD1 (5 bases). Germline loops: CDR1 MGHRA, CDR2 YSYEKL. Trimming cost V 0 bases and J 10 bases, with 18 bases left between them. This CDR3 has 15 amino acids. This CDR3 reads CASSQDLARTPDYTF. Here the CDR3 DNA reads TGCGCCAGCAGCCAAGATTTGGCCCGGACACCCGACTACACCTTC.

The chain combines TRBV7-3 with TRBJ2-7; D call uncertain. The CDR3 runs 11 residues. The V end was cut by 4 bases, the J end by 3 bases, with 4 bases between. Germline-derived CDR1 and CDR2 are SGHTA and FQGTGA. The CDR3, as DNA: TGTGCCAGCAGCTCCAACTACGAGCAGTACTTC. Protein: CASSSNYEQYF.

The genes are TRBV4-2 and TRBJ2-2, with 10 bases that match TRBD2. The V gene's germline CDR1 is LGHNA and CDR2 YNFKEQ. The CDR3 sequence is 20 residues long. J lost 0 bases, V lost 1 base, and 11 bases had no gene match. Here the CDR3 DNA reads TGTGCCAGCAGCCAAGTTGGGACGCCGGGACTAGCGTCGAACACCGGGGAGCTGTTTTTT. Translating it yields CASSQVGTPGLASNTGELFF.

The V call is TRBV6-1, the J call TRBJ2-2; TRBD2 matches at 10 bases. Germline V gives CDR1 MNHNS, CDR2 SASEGT. Losses at the gene ends were 2 bases for V and 8 bases for J; bases not matched to a gene: 11. The CDR3 has 17 amino acids. The CDR3 coding sequence is TGTGCCAGCAGTGAACAGAGCGGGAGGGCTATTAGAGGGGAGCTGTTTTTT. It codes for CASSEQSGRAIRGELFF.

The chain combines TRBV27 with TRBJ1-2, with TRBD1 identical over 9 bases. CDR1 MNHEY and CDR2 SMNVEV come from the germline V gene (reference sequence). V gave up 6 bases and J gave up 0 bases; unmatched junction bases: 5. The length of the CDR3 is 15 residues. CDR3 sequence: CASSAGQGPNYGYTF. CDR3 nucleotides: TGTGCCAGCAGCGCGGGACAGGGCCCTAACTATGGCTACACCTTC.